This T cell receptor beta chain was recovered during a study of response to subunit inactivated influenza vaccine. This CDR3 has 12 amino acids. Germline CDR1 is SEHNR and CDR2 is FQNEAQ (reference sequence). V shed 3 bases and J shed 3 bases, with 6 bases lying between them. Findings and limits, study-wide: The authors put forward the suggestion that each seasonal influenza vaccination may bring in only a limited number of new T cells.

A single record per CDR3 protein comes from TCRdb applying MiXCR to the RT-PCR reads. The sample records around 180,000 distinct CDR3 sequences, approximately 8.7% being singletons. On this clonotype itself: As yet, its antigen is unknown.

This receptor was identified in a man aged 45-60 years who received an inactivated influenza vaccine. The chain recombines TRBV7-9 with TRBJ2-7; D is ambiguous. The sequenced sample was non-naive T cells sorted from PBMCs, obtained on the day of vaccination. The CDR3 protein is CASSFGVYEQYF. CDR3 sequence (DNA): TGTGCCAGCAGCTTTGGGGTCTACGAGCAGTACTTC. The whole variable domain, remainder taken from reference TRBV7-9 and TRBJ2-7, is DTGVSQNPRHKITKRGQNVTFRCDPISEHNRLYWYRQTLGQGPEFLTYFQNEAQLEKSRLLSDRFSAERPKGSFSTLEIQRTEQGDSAMYLCASSFGVYEQYFGPGTRLTVT.